This passage covers 3 T cell receptor beta chains from one sample sequenced in a study of cytomegalovirus exposure and HLA in healthy donors. The PCR contained 60 Vbeta and 13 Jbeta primers. Only in-frame clones appear in the TCRdb table, and some are missing; sequencing was by immunoSEQ multiplex PCR. The sample lists roughly 300,000 clones, just over 85% seen once, with about 4% in the top ten. Sequencing was done on a sample of PBMCs. The receptor set was obtained from a man in his forties in good health and CMV-seropositive.

The V gene is TRBV2, the J gene TRBJ1-1; TRBD1 aligns across 7 bases. J lost 6 bases, V lost 6 bases, and 7 bases had no gene match. This CDR3 region has 13 residues. Germline CDR1 and CDR2: SNHLY and FYNNEI. The DNA of the CDR3 is TGTGCCAGCAGCTTTGACAGGGCAGCTGAAGCTTTCTTT. As protein: CASSFDRAAEAFF.

The chain is built from TRBV7-9 and TRBJ2-3; the match to TRBD2 covers 7 bases. The CDR3 covers 16 residues. J lost 0 bases, V lost 5 bases, and 8 bases had no gene match. Germline assignment: CDR1 SEHNR and CDR2 FQNEAQ (reference sequence). For the CDR3, the DNA is TGTGCCAGCAGCACCCAGCGGGATTGGAGCACAGATACGCAGTATTTT. This sequence encodes CASSTQRDWSTDTQYF.

This chain connects TRBV2 to TRBJ2-1; a possible D gene is TRBD2 (5 bases). V shed 7 bases and J shed 5 bases, with 12 bases lying between them. This CDR3 has 13 amino acids. Looked up from germline, CDR1 is SNHLY and CDR2 is FYNNEI. The CDR3 DNA reads as TGTGCCAGCATGCGGGCCGTAGACAATGAGCAGTTCTTC. Its translation is CASMRAVDNEQFF.